These 27 T cell receptor beta chains came from one sample sequenced in a study of CD8+CD57+ T cells in acquired aplastic anemia. Profiles of TCR beta VDJ and CDR3 were generated from a genomic DNA template. TCRdb called the reads again in MiXCR, with one record for every CDR3 protein. This table holds 190,000 or so distinct CDR3 sequences, 61% found once. The material sequenced was sorted CD4+, CD8+, or CD8+CD57+ T cells (not recorded which) from PBMCs. These receptors came from a human donor in good health.

V is TRBV20-1 and J is TRBJ2-2; possibly TRBD1 for D (5 bases). The CDR3 has 14 amino acids. Germline CDR1 DFQATT, CDR2 SNEGSKA (reference sequence). V gave up 1 base and J gave up 5 bases, with 11 bases separating them. The CDR3: CSARVPQGTGELFF. Written as DNA, the CDR3 is TGCAGTGCTAGAGTACCGCAGGGAACCGGGGAGCTGTTTTTT.

In its sample, this clonotype was seen many times. The chain joins TRBV9 to TRBJ2-5; 7 bases map to TRBD2. Germline values: CDR1 SGDLS, CDR2 YYNGEE. Trimming cost V 0 bases and J 2 bases; bases outside gene matches: 7. CDR3 length equals 16 residues. The CDR3 DNA is TGTGCCAGCAGCGTAGATCTGCGGGGGATACAAGAGACCCAGTACTTC. It codes for CASSVDLRGIQETQYF.

The chain couples TRBV10-3 to TRBJ2-7, with 9 nucleotides matching TRBD1. CDR1 is ENHRY, CDR2 SYGVKD, per germline. With V trimmed by 8 bases and J by 4 bases, 12 bases remained unmatched. This CDR3 has 15 residues. In DNA, the CDR3 is TGTGCCATCGTAAACCCGGGACAGGGAAAATACGAGCAGTACTTC. Amino acid sequence: CAIVNPGQGKYEQYF.

This clonotype appeared a few times. V usage is TRBV2 and J usage is TRBJ1-1; D remains ambiguous. V shed 8 bases and J shed 1 base, with 8 bases lying between them. Germline V gene lookup returns CDR1 SNHLY and CDR2 FYNNEI. The CDR3 spans 12 residues. This CDR3 reads CASRKENTEAFF. CDR3 bases: TGTGCCAGCCGTAAGGAGAACACTGAAGCTTTCTTT.

For this clonotype: The junction and the germline gene differ at one end; a read error may be behind it. This sequence joins TRBV5-1 and TRBJ1-5; D gene uncertain. Germline values: CDR1 SGHRS, CDR2 YFSETQ. The CDR3 loop spans 15 amino acids. Written as DNA, the CDR3 is TGTGCCAGCAGCTTACCCGGACCGATCAATCAGCCCCAGCATTTT. Translation gives CASSLPGPINQPQHF.

V and J are TRBV20-1 and TRBJ1-2; no definite D call. The CDR3 is 12 residues long. In germline, CDR1 is DFQATT, CDR2 SNEGSKA (reference sequence). With 1 base removed from V and 1 base from J, the gap between germline ends came to 4 bases. As DNA, the CDR3 is TGCAGTGCTAGAGCGAATAACTATGGCTACACCTTC. Protein: CSARANNYGYTF.

The rearrangement links TRBV5-4 to TRBJ2-5; weak D call: TRBD2 (6 bases). The length of the CDR3 is 15 residues. The V and J ends lost 4 bases and 5 bases respectively, with 18 bases between them. Germline assignment: CDR1 SGHNT and CDR2 YYREEE (reference sequence). The CDR3 loop reads CASSLPQGAGETQYF. The CDR3 nucleotides are TGTGCCAGCAGCCTCCCCCAGGGCGCGGGGGAGACCCAGTACTTC.

The chain links TRBV2 to TRBJ1-5; the D gene is possibly TRBD1 (5 bases). V gave up 7 bases and J gave up 0 bases, with 13 bases separating them. Germline CDR1 SNHLY, CDR2 FYNNEI. The CDR3 is 15 residues long. The CDR3 DNA sequence: TGTGCCAGCAAGGGTTCGGGGGATAGCAATCAGCCCCAGCATTTT. This gives the protein CASKGSGDSNQPQHF.

This clonotype has more than one count but fewer than ten. This chain joins TRBV7-2 and TRBJ2-7, with 7 nucleotides matching TRBD2. Germline V lookup: CDR1 SGHTA, CDR2 FQGNSA. CDR3 size: 14 residues. V trimming: 5 bases; J trimming: 6 bases; junction bases outside the gene matches: 10. In nucleotides, the CDR3 is TGTGCCAGCAGCACAACTCGGGGAGGGCCCGAGCAGTACTTC. Protein product: CASSTTRGGPEQYF. The full variable domain, rest sourced from reference TRBV7-2 and TRBJ2-7, is GAGVSQSPSNKVTEKGKDVELRCDPISGHTALYWYRQSLGQGLEFLIYFQGNSAPDKSGLPSDRFSAERTGGSVSTLTIQRTQQEDSAVYLCASSTTRGGPEQYFGPGTRLTVT.

There are a few counts of this clonotype. The rearrangement joins TRBV2 to TRBJ2-7; no clear D gene. Germline V gene lookup returns CDR1 SNHLY and CDR2 FYNNEI. CDR3 length: 11 amino acids. Trimming took 6 bases from V and 6 from J, leaving 9 bases between them. The CDR3 region has the DNA TGTGCCAGCAGGGCTAGTCCCGAGCAGTACTTC. This gives the protein CASRASPEQYF.

This clonotype has ten or more counts. One end of the junction fails to match germline, which may point to a read error. The rearrangement links TRBV6-5 to TRBJ1-5; D is unresolved. The CDR3 runs 12 residues. The V gene's germline CDR1 is MNHEY and CDR2 SVGAGI. The CDR3 sequence: CASGYSNQPQHF. CDR3 DNA sequence: TGTGCCAGCGGTTATAGCAATCAGCCCCAGCATTTT.

The chain uses TRBV12-3 or TRBV12-4 and TRBJ2-3, with no clear D. Trimming removed 7 bases at V and 1 base at J, with 18 bases between. This CDR3 has 16 amino acids. CDR3 bases: TGTGCCAGCAAGCTCCCGCGGCGTCTCGGCACAGATACGCAGTATTTT. This sequence encodes CASKLPRRLGTDTQYF.

V is TRBV5-1 and J is TRBJ1-1; possible D gene TRBD1, 5 bases. This CDR3 contains 14 residues. Germline assignment: CDR1 SGHRS and CDR2 YFSETQ. V was shortened by 6 bases and J by 7 bases, with 19 bases between the two germline ends. In DNA, the CDR3 is TGCGCCAGCATGAGTTTAGGGGTGGGCAATGAAGCTTTCTTT. This encodes CASMSLGVGNEAFF.

To note about this clonotype: A read error may produce the germline difference seen at one junction end. CDR3 DNA: TGTGCCAGCAGACCCGAAGGGTCAAGGGTGTTGTTC. Protein sequence: CASRPEGSRVLF. This chain links TRBV11-2 with TRBJ2-7; D uncertain. The CDR3 spans 12 residues. Germline V gene sequence: CDR1 SGHAT, CDR2 FQNNGV.

This clonotype was counted many times. The chain is built from TRBV19 and TRBJ2-1; 7 nucleotides line up with TRBD2. CDR1 is LNHDA, CDR2 SQIVND, per germline (reference sequence). CDR3 length equals 15 residues. V trimming: 3 bases; J trimming: 2 bases; junction bases outside the gene matches: 4. The CDR3 loop reads CASSMGGSAYNEQFF. The CDR3 DNA is TGTGCCAGTAGTATGGGCGGGAGTGCCTACAATGAGCAGTTCTTC.

The chain recombines TRBV9 with TRBJ2-7, with a tentative D call TRBD1 (6 bases). There are 15 residues in the CDR3. The ends were cut back, 0 bases at V and 13 bases at J, with 23 bases in the middle. The germline CDR1 and CDR2 sequences are SGDLS and YYNGEE. The chain's CDR3 is CASSVAQGPTYGQYF. The CDR3, as DNA: TGTGCCAGCAGCGTAGCTCAGGGGCCAACCTACGGGCAATACTTC.

This clonotype occurred many times. V gene TRBV2 combines with J gene TRBJ1-2; D is uncertain. With 4 bases removed from V and 8 bases from J, the gap between germline ends came to 17 bases. In germline, CDR1 is SNHLY, CDR2 FYNNEI. The CDR3 runs 14 residues. The CDR3 region has the DNA TGTGCCAGCAGTGGCCAAGACAAAATGAGGGGCTACACCTTC. Its protein is CASSGQDKMRGYTF.

This clonotype was counted a few times. This chain links TRBV24-1 with TRBJ2-3; 9 nucleotides align to TRBD1. V trimming: 3 bases; J trimming: 4 bases; junction bases outside the gene matches: 4. CDR3 length: 15 amino acids. Germline V lookup: CDR1 KGHDR, CDR2 SFDVKD. CDR3 sequence: CATSDIGQGPDTQYF. The CDR3 DNA is TGTGCCACCAGTGATATAGGACAGGGGCCAGATACGCAGTATTTT.

The chain joins TRBV7-3 to TRBJ2-2; TRBD1 matches 10 bases. Trimming removed 4 bases from V and 8 bases from J; junction bases left unmatched: 7. The germline V gene has CDR1 SGHTA and CDR2 FQGTGA. The CDR3 loop spans 15 amino acids. The CDR3 reads CASSSTGGASGELFF. CDR3 bases: TGTGCCAGCAGCTCGACAGGGGGCGCGTCTGGGGAGCTGTTTTTT.

The J gene is TRBJ2-7, the V gene TRBV7-9; no clear D gene. The CDR3 is 12 amino acids. Per germline, CDR1 SEHNR and CDR2 FQNEAQ (reference sequence). Trimming removed 4 bases from V and 3 bases from J, with 7 bases in between. CDR3 nucleotides: TGTGCCAGCAGCTCTTCCTACTACGAGCAGTACTTC. This encodes CASSSSYYEQYF.

This clonotype has just a few counts. The chain carries TRBV20-1 and TRBJ1-6, with D maybe TRBD1 (6 bases). The V gene lost 0 bases and the J gene lost 9 bases, with 18 bases spanning the gap. Germline V CDR1 and CDR2: DFQATT, SNEGSKA (reference sequence). This CDR3 region has 16 residues. The CDR3 nucleotides read TGCAGTGCTAGAGATCTTAGGGCAGGGGACTTTTCACCCCTCCACTTT. Encoded protein: CSARDLRAGDFSPLHF.

This clonotype occurred once. The chain employs TRBV13 and TRBJ2-5, with a possible D match to TRBD2 (5 bases). The CDR3 loop spans 14 amino acids. Trimming took 4 bases from V and 5 from J, leaving 14 bases between them. The germline V gene has CDR1 PRHDT and CDR2 FYEKMQ (reference sequence). CDR3 nucleotide sequence: TGTGCCAGCAGCTCACCCCGGCGCGGGGAGACCCAGTACTTC. Encoded protein: CASSSPRRGETQYF.

The genes are TRBV10-3 and TRBJ2-2; D tentatively reads TRBD1 or TRBD2 (5 bases each). CDR3 size: 16 residues. The V and J ends lost 4 bases and 1 base respectively, with 13 bases between them. CDR1 ENHRY and CDR2 SYGVKD come from the germline V gene. This CDR3 is CAISAPLGENTGELFF. In nucleotides, the CDR3 is TGTGCCATCAGTGCCCCACTAGGGGAGAACACCGGGGAGCTGTTTTTT.

The V gene is TRBV11-2, the J gene TRBJ2-7, with D unresolved. Trimming stripped 1 base from V and 6 bases from J, with 4 bases between. CDR1 is SGHAT and CDR2 is FQNNGV in the germline V gene. The CDR3 is 11 amino acids. CDR3 region: CASSLVREQYF. The CDR3 DNA follows: TGTGCCAGCAGCTTAGTCCGCGAGCAGTACTTC.

The CDR3 nucleotides are TGTGCCATCAGTGGGGACGACAGGGGGCTCTATGGCTACACCTTC. This translates into CAISGDDRGLYGYTF. The chain has TRBV10-3 and TRBJ1-2, with 10 bases that match TRBD1. The junction had 6 bases not matched to a gene; V was cut back by 4 bases and J by 4 bases. This CDR3 has 15 amino acids. Germline V gene lookup returns CDR1 ENHRY and CDR2 SYGVKD.

The chain links TRBV5-1 to TRBJ1-1, with TRBD1 as a possible D gene (6 bases). In germline, CDR1 is SGHRS, CDR2 YFSETQ. With 4 bases removed from V and 1 base from J, the gap between germline ends came to 11 bases. The CDR3 length is 14 residues. Here the CDR3 reads CASSPQGENTEAFF. CDR3 DNA: TGCGCCAGCAGCCCACAGGGAGAGAACACTGAAGCTTTCTTT.

V and J are TRBV24-1 and TRBJ2-7, with 14 bases identical to TRBD2. Germline CDR1 KGHDR, CDR2 SFDVKD. This CDR3 contains 15 residues. J lost 5 bases, V lost 4 bases, and 3 bases had no gene match. The CDR3 loop reads CATSEGLAGAHEQYF. CDR3 nucleotides: TGTGCCACCAGTGAGGGACTAGCGGGAGCCCACGAGCAGTACTTC.